Each of the 15 T cell receptor beta chains below was sequenced from the same sample in a study of breast tumors, draining lymph nodes, adjacent tissues (dated by TCRdb to the mid-2010s). Lymph node samples came from the axillary draining lymph nodes of breast cancer patients. The library was obtained by multiplex PCR. The sample was run on an Illumina HiSeq 2000. TCRdb applied fastp at Q25 and MiXCR to the public reads, then kept only in-frame beta chains. Every distinct CDR3 protein forms one entry, paired with its most common genes and DNA. The sample table lists over 130,000 distinct CDR3 sequences, around a third of them with a count of one. The ten largest clones capture about 2.5% of the sample. The sequenced sample consisted of axillary lymph node tissue. The receptors originated from a female donor with breast cancer. Some clones in this sample may be carry-over from other donors' samples.

The chain is built from TRBV9 and TRBJ1-2; no definite D call. The CDR3 runs 14 residues. Trimming took 2 bases from V and 1 from J, leaving 9 bases between them. Germline V gene lookup returns CDR1 SGDLS and CDR2 YYNGEE. As DNA, the CDR3 is TGTGCCAGCAGCGTCCGGACGGATAACTATGGCTACACCTTC. Protein sequence: CASSVRTDNYGYTF.

This clonotype was seen repeatedly, ten times or more. This chain connects TRBV11-2 to TRBJ1-3; 7 nucleotides agree with TRBD1. The CDR3 length is 17 residues. V shed 5 bases, J shed 5 bases, and the junction held 15 bases outside the gene matches. Germline CDR1 is SGHAT and CDR2 is FQNNGV. The CDR3 nucleotides read TGTGCCAGCAGCGAAGTGGTAGCGACAGGGAGAAGAAACACCATATATTTT. This codes for CASSEVVATGRRNTIYF.

This clonotype appeared many times. CDR3 bases: TGCGCCAGCAGCCAAGGTTCGACAGCCGCCAATCAGCCCCAGCATTTT. Translating gives CASSQGSTAANQPQHF. The chain carries TRBV4-1 and TRBJ1-5, with D maybe TRBD1 (5 bases). Germline V gives CDR1 MGHRA, CDR2 YSYEKL. The CDR3 covers 16 residues. V was pared by 1 base and J by 3 bases, with 13 bases between.

This clonotype showed up many times. V gene TRBV20-1 combines with J gene TRBJ1-4; D unclear. Germline CDR1 is DFQATT and CDR2 is SNEGSKA (reference sequence). V was cut by 1 base and J by 5 bases, with 5 bases left in between. The CDR3 has 12 amino acids. CDR3 sequence: CSARVGNEKLFF. CDR3 bases: TGCAGTGCTAGAGTCGGGAATGAAAAACTGTTTTTT.

This clonotype was seen only once. This chain uses TRBV2 with TRBJ1-4, with 9 positions matching TRBD1. V gave up 6 bases and J gave up 5 bases; unmatched junction bases: 13. Germline CDR1 is SNHLY and CDR2 is FYNNEI. There are 17 residues in the CDR3. CDR3 residues: CASSDAGQGFHNEKLFF. The CDR3 DNA reads TGTGCCAGCAGCGATGCGGGACAGGGATTTCACAATGAAAAACTGTTTTTT.

This clonotype came up many times. The V gene is TRBV19, the J gene TRBJ2-3; D remains ambiguous. The CDR3 extends over 17 amino acids. Trimming removed 3 bases from V and 1 base from J, with 17 bases in between. Germline CDR1 LNHDA, CDR2 SQIVND (reference sequence). The CDR3 nucleotides are TGTGCCAGTAGTATCCCGGCCGATGAATACCGCACAGATACGCAGTATTTT. It yields the protein CASSIPADEYRTDTQYF.

This clonotype was seen only a few times. A much larger clone lies one base from this, so it may be a read error. The rearrangement links TRBV12-3 or TRBV12-4 to TRBJ2-2; 7 bases map to TRBD2. V gave up 3 bases and J gave up 0 bases; unmatched junction bases: 4. This CDR3 contains 16 residues. CDR3 nucleotides: TGTGCCAGCAGTTTCGGGGCGGGGGCGAACACCGGGGAGCTGTTTTTT. Protein: CASSFGAGANTGELFF.

This clonotype was seen only a few times. Given a much more abundant clone one base away, this may be a read error. The rearrangement uses TRBV5-8 and TRBJ1-4; 9 positions agree with TRBD1. Germline lookup yields CDR1 SGHTS and CDR2 YDEGEE. There are 16 residues in the CDR3. The CDR3 sequence is CARSLATGTGMKKLFF. CDR3 sequence (DNA): TGTGCCAGGAGCTTGGCTACGGGGACAGGGATGAAAAAACTGTTTTTT.

About this clonotype: Given the absence of the conserved phenylalanine or tryptophan at the CDR3 end, a read error is likely. This rearrangement joins TRBV12-3 or TRBV12-4 to TRBJ1-1; no reliable D call. The CDR3 extends over 14 amino acids. V was shortened by 5 bases and J by 0 bases, with 10 bases between the two germline ends. In DNA, the CDR3 is TGTGCCAGCAGTAAATACCCAGTGAACACTGAAGCTTTCTGT. As protein: CASSKYPVNTEAFC.

Notes on this clonotype: Sequence at one end of the junction differs from germline and may be a read error. The chain carries TRBV15 and TRBJ2-5; 10 bases are a match to TRBD2. The CDR3 contains 17 residues. Germline values: CDR1 LNHNV, CDR2 YYDKDF (reference sequence). The CDR3 DNA is TGTGCCACCAGCAGATTACCCAGCGGGGGGGGGGGAGAGACCCGGTACTTC. Protein product: CATSRLPSGGGGETRYF. Supplemented by reference TRBV15 and TRBJ2-5, the full variable domain reads DAMVIQNPRYQVTQFGKPVTLSCSQTLNHNVMYWYQQKSSQAPKLLFHYYDKDFNNEADTPDNFQSRRPNTSFCFLDIRSPGLGDTAMYLCATSRLPSGGGGETRYFGPGTRLLVL.

This clonotype was counted many times. The J gene is TRBJ1-2, the V gene TRBV18; D gene unclear. V gave up 6 bases and J gave up 14 bases, with 22 bases separating them. Germline lookup yields CDR1 KGHSH and CDR2 LQKENI. The CDR3 totals 13 residues. CDR3 coding DNA: TGTGCCAGCTCTCTCTACCGTACGGCCTTCGTAACCTTC. Translated, it gives CASSLYRTAFVTF.

With regard to this clonotype: The junction departs from the called germline gene at one end, perhaps through a read error. This sequence joins TRBV14 and TRBJ1-2; a possible D gene is TRBD1 (5 bases). CDR1 and CDR2 (germline): SGHDN, FVKESK. The CDR3 length is 15 residues. CDR3 nucleotide sequence: TGTGCCAGCAGCCGTCACGACGCGGACAACTATGGCTCCACCTTC. As protein: CASSRHDADNYGSTF.

This clonotype was observed many times. This chain links TRBV7-8 with TRBJ2-5; D is possibly TRBD2 (5 bases). Germline V gene sequence: CDR1 SGHVS, CDR2 FQNEAQ. Trimming left V 1 base short and J 8 bases short, with 17 bases between. The CDR3 is 15 amino acids. The CDR3 bases are TGTGCCAGCAGCTTAGTATCTCTAGCCAAGCGTACCCAGTACTTC. Translating gives CASSLVSLAKRTQYF.

This clonotype occurred many times. This rearrangement joins TRBV2 to TRBJ2-5, with 7 bases matching TRBD1. V shed 8 bases and J 3 bases; nucleotides not matched to a gene: 12. Germline CDR1 reads SNHLY; CDR2 reads FYNNEI. The CDR3 is 15 amino acids. The CDR3 sequence: CASGRRYGTEETQYF. CDR3 sequence (DNA): TGTGCCAGCGGTCGCCGTTATGGGACAGAAGAGACCCAGTACTTC.

This clonotype was detected a few times. An end of the junction differs from the germline gene, which may be a read error. The chain employs TRBV19 and TRBJ2-4, with 8 nucleotides matching TRBD1. The CDR3 spans 17 residues. Germline V lookup: CDR1 LNHDA, CDR2 SQIVND (reference sequence). This chain's CDR3 is CASSTGTGLGGKNIQSF. Here the CDR3 DNA reads TGTGCCAGTAGTACAGGGACAGGTCTGGGGGGCAAAAACATTCAGTCCTTC.